This passage covers 5 T cell receptor beta chains from one sample sequenced in a study of cytomegalovirus exposure and HLA in healthy donors. The study ran its PCR with 60 Vbeta and 13 Jbeta primers. Repertoires were generated with immunoSEQ multiplex PCR, while TCRdb's copy carries only in-frame clones and drops some. This sample carries roughly 190,000 clones, just under 75% of them seen once, and the ten largest clones take around 3.3%. Sample: PBMCs. These receptor sequences come from a woman aged 25 to 39 in good health and CMV-seropositive.

This clone was seen just once. The genes are TRBV4-1 and TRBJ2-7, with no clear D. This CDR3 region has 16 residues. Germline CDR1 and CDR2: MGHRA and YSYEKL. V was shortened by 0 bases and J by 2 bases, with 14 bases between the two germline ends. The CDR3 here is CASSQDSASGAYEQYF. The CDR3 nucleotides are TGCGCCAGCAGCCAAGATTCCGCGTCTGGAGCCTACGAGCAGTACTTC.

This chain uses TRBV4-1 with TRBJ2-7, with TRBD2 matching 9 bases. The trim removed 2 bases at V and 6 bases at J, leaving 5 bases unmatched. The CDR3 has 14 residues. The germline gives CDR1 MGHRA, CDR2 YSYEKL. CDR3 DNA sequence: TGCGCCAGCAGCCAATATAGCGGGAGCGGCGAGCAGTACTTC. This translates into CASSQYSGSGEQYF.

This sequence joins TRBV18 and TRBJ1-5, with D perhaps TRBD1 (5 bases). The V end was cut by 3 bases, the J end by 7 bases, with 13 bases between. The CDR3 consists of 14 residues. Germline CDR1 and CDR2: KGHSH and LQKENI. CDR3 sequence reads: CASSPLGGSQPQHF. Written as DNA, the CDR3 is TGTGCCAGCTCACCTCTGGGGGGGTCGCAGCCCCAGCATTTT.

The chain recombines TRBV7-2 with TRBJ2-3, with 14 bases aligning to TRBD2. Germline CDR1 SGHTA, CDR2 FQGNSA. The V segment lost 0 bases and the J segment 6 bases; nucleotides outside the gene matches: 8. There are 18 residues in the CDR3. CDR3 in amino acids: CASSLAAGTSGGGDTQYF. In DNA form, the CDR3 reads TGTGCCAGCAGCTTAGCCGCCGGGACTAGCGGGGGAGGGGATACGCAGTATTTT.

The rearrangement joins TRBV21-1 to TRBJ2-1; TRBD2 reflects the table's D call only, with no check against the DNA. TRBV21-1 counts as a pseudogene. The CDR3 totals 16 residues. The CDR3, as DNA: TGTGCCAGCAGCGCAAAACTAGCGTCTTCCTACAATGAGCAGTTCTTC. Amino acid sequence: CASSAKLASSYNEQFF.